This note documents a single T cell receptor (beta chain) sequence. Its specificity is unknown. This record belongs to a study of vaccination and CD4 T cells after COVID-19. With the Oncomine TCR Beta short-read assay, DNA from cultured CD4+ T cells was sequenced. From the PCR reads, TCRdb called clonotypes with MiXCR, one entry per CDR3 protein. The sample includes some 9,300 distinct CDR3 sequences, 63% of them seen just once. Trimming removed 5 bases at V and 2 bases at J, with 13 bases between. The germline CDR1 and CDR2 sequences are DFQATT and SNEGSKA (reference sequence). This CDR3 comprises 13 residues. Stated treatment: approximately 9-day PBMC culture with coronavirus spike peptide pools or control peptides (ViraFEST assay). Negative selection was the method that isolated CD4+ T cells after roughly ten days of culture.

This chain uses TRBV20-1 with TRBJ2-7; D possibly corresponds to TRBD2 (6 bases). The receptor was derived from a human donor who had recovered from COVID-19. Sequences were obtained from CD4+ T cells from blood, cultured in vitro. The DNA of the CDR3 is TGCAGTGCTGGGAACGGGGGAGCCTACGAGCAGTACTTC. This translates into CSAGNGGAYEQYF.